The next 13 T cell receptor beta chains were all read from a single sample in a study of technical replicates of blood from a few donors (dated by TCRdb to the late 2010s). The library was prepared using the immunoSEQ multiplex PCR assay. TCRdb carries this immuneACCESS record with in-frame sequences only. Its versions omit some clonotypes, under half of them owing to an unresolved V gene in the studies checked, with the rest unexplained. This sample comprises 50,000 to 65,000 clones, 80% to 95% of them detected only once. About 4.5% of the sample rests with the top ten. Material: PBMCs. The source is a human donor in good health. Some clones in this sample may be carry-over from other donors' samples.

This chain links TRBV6-1 with TRBJ1-2, with D possibly being TRBD1 (6 bases). The CDR3 runs to 13 residues. With 2 bases removed from V and 7 bases from J, the gap between germline ends came to 11 bases. Germline V CDR1 and CDR2: MNHNS, SASEGT. This CDR3 reads CASSESDRTGYTF. CDR3 sequence (DNA): TGTGCCAGCAGTGAATCGGACAGAACTGGCTACACCTTC.

This chain connects TRBV4-2 to TRBJ2-3, with TRBD2 matching over 12 bases. Germline CDR1 is LGHNA and CDR2 is YNFKEQ. This CDR3 region has 14 residues. The junction had 2 bases not matched to a gene; V was cut back by 2 bases and J by 8 bases. The DNA for the CDR3 is TGTGCCAGCAGCCAAAGACTAGCGGGAGTTACGCAGTATTTT. This gives the protein CASSQRLAGVTQYF.

This clone was found once. CDR3 amino acids: CASSSLGGADYGYTF. The CDR3 coding sequence is TGTGCCAGCAGTTCGTTAGGGGGGGCGGACTATGGCTACACCTTC. The J gene is TRBJ1-2, the V gene TRBV28; the D gene is possibly TRBD1 (6 bases). CDR1 MDHEN and CDR2 SYDVKM come from the germline V gene. This CDR3 is built from 15 residues. The ends were cut back, 4 bases at V and 3 bases at J, with 15 bases in the middle.

This clone turned up a few times. V usage is TRBV5-1 and J usage is TRBJ2-7; possibly TRBD1 for D (5 bases). Trimming took 0 bases from V and 6 from J, leaving 10 bases between them. The germline V gene has CDR1 SGHRS and CDR2 YFSETQ. This CDR3 spans 13 amino acids. CDR3 sequence: CASSLATGGEQYF. CDR3 DNA: TGCGCCAGCAGCTTGGCTACAGGCGGCGAGCAGTACTTC.

V usage is TRBV14 and J usage is TRBJ2-3; TRBD2 matches 7 bases. The germline V gene has CDR1 SGHDN and CDR2 FVKESK. CDR3 size: 13 residues. The V segment lost 4 bases and the J segment 10 bases; nucleotides outside the gene matches: 8. The CDR3 region is CASSPLGGGAQYF. For the CDR3, the DNA is TGTGCCAGCAGCCCCCTCGGGGGAGGGGCGCAGTATTTT. Looking up the rest from reference TRBV14 and TRBJ2-3 gives the full variable domain: EAGVTQFPSHSVIEKGQTVTLRCDPISGHDNLYWYRRVMGKEIKFLLHFVKESKQDESGMPNNRFLAERTGGTYSTLKVQPAELEDSGVYFCASSPLGGGAQYFGPGTRLTVL.

The chain carries TRBV29-1 and TRBJ1-2; TRBD1 aligns across 8 bases. The J segment lost 2 bases and the V segment lost 0 bases, leaving 2 bases of the junction unmatched. Germline V CDR1 and CDR2: SQVTM, ANQGSEA. CDR3 length: 14 amino acids. The CDR3 DNA sequence: TGCAGCGTTGAAGAGGACAGGGAGAACTATGGCTACACCTTC. Translating gives CSVEEDRENYGYTF.

This rearrangement joins TRBV18 to TRBJ2-7; the match to TRBD2 covers 7 bases. Germline V gene sequence: CDR1 KGHSH, CDR2 LQKENI. The CDR3 is 14 residues long. V was clipped by 2 bases and J by 5 bases; unmatched bases: 6. As DNA, the CDR3 is TGTGCCAGCTCACCAGGAGTGGCGGGAGACGAGCAGTACTTC. It specifies CASSPGVAGDEQYF. The full variable domain, completed using reference TRBV18 and TRBJ2-7, is NAGVMQNPRHLVRRRGQEARLRCSPMKGHSHVYWYRQLPEEGLKFMVYLQKENIIDESGMPKERFSAEFPKEGPSILRIQQVVRGDSAAYFCASSPGVAGDEQYFGPGTRLTVT.

CDR3 sequence: CASSMVRSIAGGYTGELFF. The CDR3 bases are TGTGCCAGCAGCATGGTCCGTTCAATAGCGGGAGGGTACACCGGGGAGCTGTTTTTT. The J gene is TRBJ2-2, the V gene TRBV11-1, with TRBD2 identical over 11 bases. This CDR3 is built from 19 residues. Germline assignment: CDR1 SGHAT and CDR2 FQDESV (reference sequence). Germline trimming cut 5 bases from V and 3 bases from J; bases unmatched to any gene: 14.

This sequence joins TRBV7-6 and TRBJ2-3; the match to TRBD1 covers 7 bases. There are 15 residues in the CDR3. Germline lookup yields CDR1 SGHVS and CDR2 FNYEAQ. V trimming: 0 bases; J trimming: 4 bases; junction bases outside the gene matches: 4. The CDR3, as DNA: TGTGCCAGCAGCTTAGCTACAGGGGTGCCAGATACGCAGTATTTT. Amino acid sequence: CASSLATGVPDTQYF.

The chain joins TRBV25-1 to TRBJ2-7, with D maybe TRBD2 (6 bases). From germline, CDR1 is MGHDK and CDR2 SYGVNS. V lost 8 bases and J lost 7, with 15 bases in between. The CDR3 extends over 12 amino acids. In DNA form, the CDR3 reads TGTGCCAGCGGAAGGTACGGGGGTGAGCAGTACTTC. This translates into CASGRYGGEQYF.

The V gene is TRBV5-1, the J gene TRBJ1-1; D possibly corresponds to TRBD1 (5 bases). This CDR3 has 13 amino acids. With 2 bases removed from V and 4 bases from J, the gap between germline ends came to 9 bases. CDR1 is SGHRS, CDR2 YFSETQ, per germline. This chain's CDR3 is CASSFRVGTEAFF. DNA of the CDR3: TGCGCCAGCAGCTTCAGGGTGGGCACTGAAGCTTTCTTT.

V usage is TRBV6-6 and J usage is TRBJ2-3, with D possibly TRBD1 on 6 matching bases. Germline V gene data show CDR1 as MNHNY and CDR2 as SVGAGI (reference sequence). V lost 6 bases and J lost 2, with 18 bases in between. CDR3 length: 16 amino acids. The CDR3 region is CASRYRTVGITDTQYF. The CDR3 DNA reads as TGTGCCAGCAGATACAGGACAGTTGGTATCACAGATACGCAGTATTTT.

The genes are TRBV28 and TRBJ1-2; tentative D call: TRBD1 (5 bases). Germline V gene data show CDR1 as MDHEN and CDR2 as SYDVKM. This CDR3 region has 14 residues. V lost 2 bases, J lost 8 bases, and 15 bases lay in between. The DNA for the CDR3 is TGTGCCAGCAGTTTAAGTAGCAGGGTAGGAGGCTACACCTTC. It translates to CASSLSSRVGGYTF.